These 9 T cell receptor beta chains share one sample of origin, sequenced in a study of early T cells in non-severe SARS-CoV-2 infection. TCRdb reanalysed the 5' RACE reads using MiXCR and keeps one entry per CDR3 protein. The sample consists of some 26,000 distinct CDR3 sequences, around 5% of them appearing once. The sample was whole blood. These TCRs come from an adult who was a healthcare worker with PCR-confirmed SARS-CoV-2 infection or an uninfected control (not recorded which).

This clonotype has at least ten counts. The chain joins TRBV5-1 to TRBJ1-1, with D hard to call. With 4 bases removed from V and 1 base from J, the gap between germline ends came to 11 bases. This CDR3 has 14 amino acids. Germline V gives CDR1 SGHRS, CDR2 YFSETQ. CDR3 region: CASSGRESNTEAFF. In DNA form, the CDR3 reads TGCGCCAGCAGCGGGAGAGAATCGAACACTGAAGCTTTCTTT.

Ten or more counts support this clonotype. J is TRBJ1-6 and V is TRBV12-3 or TRBV12-4, with a tentative D call TRBD1 (5 bases). The CDR3 length is 14 residues. V lost 3 bases to trimming and J lost 5 bases, with 8 bases between them. The CDR3 loop is CASSLGTDNSPLHF. CDR3 DNA: TGTGCCAGCAGTTTGGGGACTGATAATTCACCCCTCCACTTT.

Ten or more counts support this clonotype. V is TRBV20-1 and J is TRBJ2-7, with 7 bases that match TRBD2. The V and J ends lost 6 bases and 2 bases, in that order; junction bases with no gene match: 4. The CDR3 runs to 12 residues. Germline lookup yields CDR1 DFQATT and CDR2 SNEGSKA (reference sequence). CDR3 sequence reads: CSAKRDAYEQYF. The CDR3 bases are TGCAGTGCCAAGCGGGACGCCTACGAGCAGTACTTC.

This clonotype was picked up many times. The chain has TRBV7-9 and TRBJ1-6, with D maybe TRBD1 (5 bases). The CDR3 covers 13 residues. CDR1 is SEHNR, CDR2 FQNEAQ, per germline (reference sequence). Trimming cost V 0 bases and J 11 bases, with 8 bases left between them. The CDR3 is CASSLALTAPLHF. CDR3 bases: TGTGCCAGCAGCTTAGCGCTGACAGCACCCCTCCACTTT.

This clonotype has a count of ten or more. The chain combines TRBV3-1 with TRBJ1-6, with 8 bases lining up with TRBD1. Germline values: CDR1 LGHDT, CDR2 YNNKEL (reference sequence). This CDR3 comprises 15 residues. V lost 1 base, J lost 8 bases, and 4 bases stayed unmatched. CDR3 sequence: CASSQADRVHSPLHF. In DNA, the CDR3 is TGTGCCAGCAGCCAAGCGGACAGGGTACATTCACCCCTCCACTTT.

This chain links TRBV5-4 with TRBJ1-3; D gene uncertain. The CDR3 consists of 18 residues. The germline V and J ends were trimmed by 3 bases and 0 bases, with 19 bases remaining between them. Looked up from germline, CDR1 is SGHNT and CDR2 is YYREEE (reference sequence). The CDR3 bases are TGTGCCAGCAGCTCAGGCTCCAGGACGACGAGCTCTGGAAACACCATATATTTT. Translating it yields CASSSGSRTTSSGNTIYF.

This clonotype was picked up many times. The chain combines TRBV5-1 with TRBJ2-5; 10 bases match TRBD1. The CDR3 sequence is 17 residues long. CDR1 and CDR2 (germline): SGHRS, YFSETQ. V shed 0 bases, J shed 1 base, and the junction held 6 bases outside the gene matches. CDR3 DNA: TGCGCCAGCAGCTTGGTCCCTCGGACAGGGGGCCAAGAGACCCAGTACTTC. It codes for CASSLVPRTGGQETQYF.

The chain joins TRBV5-6 to TRBJ2-7; perhaps TRBD1 as D (5 bases). Trimming shortened V by 1 base and J by 9 bases, and 8 bases separated the two germline ends. The length of the CDR3 is 11 residues. From germline, CDR1 is SGHDT and CDR2 YYEEEE. The CDR3 nucleotides are TGTGCCAGCAGCTTGAGGGGCCCGCAGTACTTC. It translates to CASSLRGPQYF.

This sequence joins TRBV5-6 and TRBJ1-4; possibly TRBD1 for D (5 bases). V lost 2 bases to trimming and J lost 3 bases, with 8 bases between them. The germline V gene encodes CDR1 SGHDT and CDR2 YYEEEE. The CDR3 is 14 residues long. The DNA for the CDR3 is TGTGCCAGCAGCTTAAAAGGGGCTAATGAAAAACTGTTTTTT. Protein: CASSLKGANEKLFF.